This T cell receptor beta chain is from a study of a mutant IDH1 vaccine in newly diagnosed glioma (dated by TCRdb to the early 2020s). Regarding the complete study: Of the 30 to 35 treated patients, approximately 62% were male and roughly 40% were female, and a mean age of approximately 40 years was recorded. Six visits were used for peripheral blood collection: V03 (baseline), V05, V07, V10, V12 and V13. Before enrollment, patients had received standard therapy of radiotherapy alone, temozolomide alone, or radiochemotherapy with temozolomide; most received the combination. Longitudinal TCRB deep sequencing was performed for about 25 treated patients wherever samples were available for exploratory analyses.

Library construction relied on the immunoSEQ multiplex PCR assay. Following the manufacturer's protocol, the hsTCRB Kit was used to amplify rearranged TCR beta chain sequences. Sequencing of TCRB libraries was carried out on an Illumina MiSeq. On the authors' methods: The proprietary platform of the kit vendor was used for demultiplexing, trimming and gene mapping. TCRdb re-hosts the immuneACCESS table, in-frame sequences only. Its copies lack some clones; in the studies checked, an unresolved V gene accounts for under half of them, and the cause for the rest is not known. The DNA gave D and trimming, while V, J and clone size come from that table. Within this sample are 75,000 to 100,000 clones, with more than 65% of them counted one time only. In total, the top ten clones hold 5.3% of the sample. Trimming at the junction amounts to 3 bases on V and 2 bases on J, and the germline ends lie 7 bases apart. Based on the germline V gene (reference sequence), the CDR1 and CDR2 sequences are LNHDA and SQIVND. Taken from cysteine to phenylalanine, the CDR3 has 13 residues. The retained sequence is limited to the CDR3, 39 bases, with the frame set at the first base.

The full study reports these points: Changes in the top peripheral T cell clonotypes picked up by TCRB sequencing did not appear to be linked to pseudoprogression. According to the authors, sample limitations meant that analyses of patient blood samples could not be reproduced. Availability determined which PBMC samples were chosen for TCRB deep sequencing. Across multiple MHC alleles, vaccine-induced immune responses were seen in 90% to 95% of patients.

With regard to this clone: This clone's antigen is unknown. Base qualities are not at hand, and no much larger clone is one base apart.

The time point tag for this specimen amounts to: baseline, week 1 (first vaccination visit). This specimen's treatment or condition label, interpreted: pre-vaccination baseline after standard-of-care therapy. The donors had newly diagnosed IDH1-mutant astrocytomas of WHO grade 3 or 4 that showed loss of nuclear ATRX. The samples were drawn from NOA16, a multicentre, single-arm, open-label phase I trial in Germany that tested a mutant IDH1 peptide vaccine in humans for the first time. For immunogenicity testing, the blood drawn at visit V03 was used as the baseline sample. Genomic DNA for TCRB sequencing was extracted from EDTA blood using the DNeasy Blood and Tissue Kit.

The sequence was obtained from a man aged 40-50 years with glioma. Some clones in this sample may be carry-over from other donors' samples. Sequencing was performed on PBMCs, taken from a glioma patient treated with radiotherapy, temozolomide or both. The sequence is built from TRBV19 and TRBJ1-2; the D gene remains uncertain. The DNA sequence is as follows: TGTGCCAGTAGTATCCCCGAGAACTATGGCTACACCTTC. Its protein is CASSIPENYGYTF.